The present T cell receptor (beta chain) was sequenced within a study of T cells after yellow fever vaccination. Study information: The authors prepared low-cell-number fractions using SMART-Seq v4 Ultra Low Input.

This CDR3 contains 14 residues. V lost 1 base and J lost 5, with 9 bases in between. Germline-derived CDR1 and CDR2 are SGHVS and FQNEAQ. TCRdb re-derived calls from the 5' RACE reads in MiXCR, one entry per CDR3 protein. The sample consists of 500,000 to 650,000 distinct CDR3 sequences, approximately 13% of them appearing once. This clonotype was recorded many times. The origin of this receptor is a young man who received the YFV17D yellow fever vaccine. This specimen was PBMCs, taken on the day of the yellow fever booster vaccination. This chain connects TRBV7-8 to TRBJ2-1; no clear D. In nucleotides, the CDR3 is TGTGCCAGCAGCTTAGTTGGGCCTAACAATGAGCAGTTCTTC. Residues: CASSLVGPNNEQFF.